These 3 T cell receptor beta chains were all obtained from the same sample, sequenced in a study of cytomegalovirus exposure and HLA in healthy donors (dated by TCRdb to about 2017). The method behind the library was the immunoSEQ multiplex PCR assay. A mixture of 60 forward primers for TCR Vbeta segments and 13 reverse primers for TCR Jbeta segments was used in the multiplex PCR. TCRdb took this table from immuneACCESS and kept in-frame rearrangements with V and J called. Such tables lack part of the clones; where checked against another copy, unresolved V genes explain under half of the gap, and the rest is unexplained. The sample table holds about 210,000 clones. Of the sample, about 0.9% falls within the top ten clones. The sequenced sample consisted of PBMCs. Receptors originate from a woman in her thirties in good health and CMV-seropositive.

The chain combines TRBV11-2 with TRBJ2-7, with TRBD1 identical over 9 bases. CDR3 length: 15 amino acids. J gave up 6 bases and V 2 bases, and 8 bases lay outside the gene matches. Germline V gene lookup returns CDR1 SGHAT and CDR2 FQNNGV. The CDR3 DNA is TGTGCCAGCAGCTTATTAGGGACAGGGAGCCTCGAGCAGTACTTC. Translation: CASSLLGTGSLEQYF. The complete variable domain, with remaining parts taken from reference TRBV11-2 and TRBJ2-7, reads EAGVAQSPRYKIIEKRQSVAFWCNPISGHATLYWYQQILGQGPKLLIQFQNNGVVDDSQLPKDRFSAERLKGVDSTLKIQPAKLEDSAVYLCASSLLGTGSLEQYFGPGTRLTVT.

The chain uses TRBV10-3 and TRBJ2-1, with D hard to call. This CDR3 region has 12 residues. V was cut by 2 bases and J by 9 bases, with 8 bases left in between. Looked up from germline, CDR1 is ENHRY and CDR2 is SYGVKD. CDR3 residues: CAISEGRSEQFF. The CDR3 bases are TGTGCCATCAGTGAGGGGCGAAGTGAGCAGTTCTTC.

The chain links TRBV27 to TRBJ1-1; 9 bases fit TRBD1. The CDR3 consists of 14 residues. From germline, CDR1 is MNHEY and CDR2 SMNVEV (reference sequence). V was pared by 3 bases and J by 1 base, with 0 bases of the junction left unmatched. In nucleotides, the CDR3 is TGTGCCAGCAGTTTGACAGGGGGGAACACTGAAGCTTTCTTT. Its protein is CASSLTGGNTEAFF.